This entry describes one T cell receptor beta chain. The antigen is not known. These data come from a study of cytomegalovirus exposure and HLA in healthy donors. Study-wide points: The authors enumerated roughly 180 TCR beta chains as linked to cytomegalovirus. Rarity characterized most TCR sequences, yet some public TCRs appeared in many donors.

Both 60 Vbeta primers and 13 Jbeta primers went into the PCR. Clones were sequenced by immunoSEQ multiplex PCR, and TCRdb holds only the in-frame ones, with some missing. The sample holds 150,000 to 200,000 clones; less than 85% are singletons and the top ten take 1.5%. Germline lookup yields CDR1 LGHNA and CDR2 YNFKEQ. The CDR3 sequence is 18 residues long. Healthy bone marrow donors made up the donors. The sample taken for sequencing was PBMCs. The sequence was collected from a male donor in good health and CMV-seronegative. The chain combines TRBV4-2 with TRBJ2-5; 12 bases fit TRBD2. The DNA end is more similar to TRBJ2-7, so the J call may be wrong. CDR3 in DNA: TGTGCCAGCAGCCAAGAGATGCTAGCGGGAGGGCTTCTGCTCGAGCAGTACTTC. It encodes CASSQEMLAGGLLLEQYF.